The next 29 T cell receptor beta chains were all read from a single sample in a study of monozygotic twins with inflammatory bowel disease. Reprocessing the 5' RACE reads, TCRdb reports a single entry for every CDR3 protein and omits DNA. Recorded for this sample: about 160,000 distinct CDR3 sequences. Sequenced input: blood. These receptors originate from a human donor with ulcerative colitis or Crohn's disease, or a healthy co-twin of an affected twin (not recorded which).

The gene calls are TRBV3-1 and TRBJ2-2; TCRdb's D gene call, TRBD1, goes unchecked for lack of DNA. The germline V gene has CDR1 LGHDT and CDR2 YNNKEL (reference sequence). The CDR3 is made up of 16 amino acids. The CDR3 sequence: CASSQVGGANTGELFF.

V is TRBV20-1 and J is TRBJ1-6. This CDR3 region has 13 residues. In germline, CDR1 is DFQATT, CDR2 SNEGSKA (reference sequence). The CDR3 loop is CSTQGSYNSPLHF.

This sequence joins TRBV11-2 and TRBJ2-1; TCRdb picks TRBD1, but there is no DNA to check that call. CDR1 is SGHAT and CDR2 is FQNNGV in the germline V gene. CDR3 length: 16 residues. The CDR3 sequence is CASSPMGGTGWGEQFF.

The V gene is TRBV2, the J gene TRBJ2-5; no DNA is available, so the TRBD1 call from TCRdb remains unchecked. CDR3 length: 12 amino acids. Per germline, CDR1 SNHLY and CDR2 FYNNEI. The CDR3: CASTPGEETQYF. Filled out from reference TRBV2 and TRBJ2-5, the complete variable domain reads EPEVTQTPSHQVTQMGQEVILRCVPISNHLYFYWYRQILGQKVEFLVSFYNNEISEKSEIFDDQFSVERPDGSNFTLKIRSTKLEDSAMYFCASTPGEETQYFGPGTRLLVL.

This rearrangement joins TRBV15 to TRBJ1-3. The length of the CDR3 is 14 residues. CDR1 LNHNV and CDR2 YYDKDF come from the germline V gene (reference sequence). CDR3 amino acids: CATSRDRAGNTIYF.

The rearrangement links TRBV4-3 to TRBJ2-1; the D call of TRBD2 rests on TCRdb alone, since no DNA is present to check it. CDR1 and CDR2 from the germline V gene are LGHNA and YSLEER. This CDR3 is built from 16 residues. CDR3 protein: CASSQLISGLDNEQFF.

The chain uses TRBV4-2 and TRBJ2-3; TCRdb's D gene call, TRBD2, goes unchecked for lack of DNA. CDR1 and CDR2 (germline): LGHNA, YNFKEQ. The CDR3 consists of 19 residues. The CDR3 loop is CASSQVLAHLGPLADTQYF.

The CDR3 protein is CSATAGTSGYEQYF. V is TRBV20-1 and J is TRBJ2-7; TCRdb outputs TRBD2, but without DNA this stays unchecked. CDR1 and CDR2 (germline): DFQATT, SNEGSKA (reference sequence). The CDR3 length is 14 residues.

The rearrangement joins TRBV18 to TRBJ1-3; TCRdb selects TRBD1, and the lack of DNA leaves this call unchecked. Germline V CDR1 and CDR2: KGHSH, LQKENI. The CDR3 loop spans 16 amino acids. Here the CDR3 reads CASGGGQGALGNTIYF.

The V gene is TRBV5-6, the J gene TRBJ1-1; checking the TCRdb D call of TRBD1 is not possible without DNA. The CDR3 has 14 amino acids. Germline assignment: CDR1 SGHDT and CDR2 YYEEEE. The CDR3 sequence is CASSLRPGATEAFF.

The genes are TRBV7-9 and TRBJ2-5; no DNA is available, so the TRBD1 call from TCRdb remains unchecked. Germline lookup yields CDR1 SEHNR and CDR2 FQNEAQ (reference sequence). The CDR3 covers 17 residues. CDR3 sequence: CASSLALGQKIGETQYF.

This chain joins TRBV5-4 and TRBJ2-1; the TCRdb D gene call, TRBD1, has no DNA to confirm it. Per the germline V gene, CDR1 is SGHNT and CDR2 is YYREEE (reference sequence). There are 15 residues in the CDR3. This chain's CDR3 is CASSQGTGGYNEQFF.

The V and J genes are TRBV20-1 and TRBJ2-7; the D gene TCRdb calls, TRBD1, cannot be checked with no DNA. The CDR3 consists of 17 residues. CDR1 DFQATT and CDR2 SNEGSKA come from the germline V gene (reference sequence). CDR3 region: CSARDLRSGTVSYEQYF.

The chain recombines TRBV20-1 with TRBJ1-1; TCRdb's D call, TRBD1, is unchecked because there is no DNA. This CDR3 has 11 amino acids. Per germline, CDR1 DFQATT and CDR2 SNEGSKA (reference sequence). Here the CDR3 reads CSAFDSPEAFF.

This chain uses TRBV7-9 with TRBJ2-1; TCRdb designates TRBD1, a call that cannot be tested without DNA. The CDR3 runs to 15 residues. CDR1 is SEHNR, CDR2 FQNEAQ, per germline (reference sequence). The CDR3 loop is CASSAGTGRNNEQFF.

The J gene is TRBJ1-5, the V gene TRBV11-2. Germline V gene data show CDR1 as SGHAT and CDR2 as FQNNGV. This CDR3 is built from 13 residues. CDR3: CASSLKGNQPQHF. Full variable domain (remainder filled in from reference TRBV11-2 and TRBJ1-5): EAGVAQSPRYKIIEKRQSVAFWCNPISGHATLYWYQQILGQGPKLLIQFQNNGVVDDSQLPKDRFSAERLKGVDSTLKIQPAKLEDSAVYLCASSLKGNQPQHFGDGTRLSIL.

This chain links TRBV12-3 or TRBV12-4 with TRBJ2-7; the TCRdb call, TRBD1, lacks DNA for checking. The CDR3 sequence is 15 residues long. The CDR3 loop is CASSLLGQLTYEQYF.

The rearrangement uses TRBV7-2 and TRBJ2-2. The CDR3 has 15 amino acids. The germline CDR1 and CDR2 sequences are SGHTA and FQGNSA. The CDR3 reads CASSLMGANTGELFF. Filled out from reference TRBV7-2 and TRBJ2-2, the complete variable domain reads GAGVSQSPSNKVTEKGKDVELRCDPISGHTALYWYRQSLGQGLEFLIYFQGNSAPDKSGLPSDRFSAERTGGSVSTLTIQRTQQEDSAVYLCASSLMGANTGELFFGEGSRLTVL.

J is TRBJ1-3 and V is TRBV11-2; TCRdb's D gene call, TRBD1, goes unchecked for lack of DNA. In germline, CDR1 is SGHAT, CDR2 FQNNGV. The CDR3 runs to 14 residues. This chain's CDR3 is CASSLTGPRDTIYF.

V and J are TRBV10-3 and TRBJ2-2. The length of the CDR3 is 16 residues. Germline V CDR1 and CDR2: ENHRY, SYGVKD. CDR3 region: CAIRSPGTPNTGELLF.

V is TRBV5-1 and J is TRBJ1-1; the D call from TCRdb, TRBD1, cannot be confirmed without DNA. CDR3 size: 16 residues. CDR1 SGHRS and CDR2 YFSETQ come from the germline V gene. The CDR3 sequence is CASSLGAGYGNTEAFF.

The chain couples TRBV15 to TRBJ1-5. The CDR3 is 13 amino acids. The germline gives CDR1 LNHNV, CDR2 YYDKDF (reference sequence). The CDR3 sequence is CATSRDWDQPQHF.

The chain uses TRBV20-1 and TRBJ2-3; lacking DNA, the TRBD2 call made by TCRdb goes unchecked. This CDR3 region has 15 residues. Germline CDR1 DFQATT, CDR2 SNEGSKA (reference sequence). The chain's CDR3 is CSANLAGRSTDTQYF.

CDR3 residues: CASSVRDTGDVGQPQHF. This chain connects TRBV6-1 to TRBJ1-5; the D call from TCRdb, TRBD1, cannot be confirmed without DNA. The V gene's germline CDR1 is MNHNS and CDR2 SASEGT. The CDR3 has 17 amino acids.

The chain recombines TRBV12-3 or TRBV12-4 with TRBJ2-7. The CDR3 is made up of 13 amino acids. The CDR3: CASSFSGYYEQYF.

The genes are TRBV5-6 and TRBJ2-5; the TRBD2 assignment by TCRdb is unverifiable without DNA. The CDR3 runs to 15 residues. Per the germline V gene, CDR1 is SGHDT and CDR2 is YYEEEE. This CDR3 reads CASSLSGRGLKTQYF.

This rearrangement joins TRBV27 to TRBJ2-5; TCRdb selects TRBD1, and the lack of DNA leaves this call unchecked. The CDR3 is made up of 13 amino acids. Germline V gene sequence: CDR1 MNHEY, CDR2 SMNVEV (reference sequence). The CDR3 here is CASSQAGLETQYF.

The chain recombines TRBV24-1 with TRBJ2-1; TCRdb designates TRBD2, a call that cannot be tested without DNA. The CDR3 extends over 15 amino acids. Germline values: CDR1 KGHDR, CDR2 SFDVKD. The CDR3 here is CATSDRTSDEPQQFF.

V gene TRBV7-2 combines with J gene TRBJ2-5; TCRdb indicates TRBD1, and absent DNA this call remains unverified. CDR3 length: 15 amino acids. Germline V gives CDR1 SGHTA, CDR2 FQGNSA. This CDR3 reads CASSSPGTGRETQYF.